The 3 T cell receptor beta chains in this list originate from one sample, sequenced in a study of Graves' ophthalmopathy and Graves' hyperthyroidism. TCR beta CDR3 regions were amplified from RNA transcripts. RT-PCR was first run with HTBI primers, then multiplex PCR in a second round. TCRdb reprocessed the multiplex PCR reads via MiXCR and lists one record per CDR3 protein. The sample includes roughly 480,000 distinct CDR3 sequences, about an eighth of them seen just once. Material: blood. These receptors were obtained from a woman in her twenties or thirties with Graves' ophthalmopathy.

This clonotype was counted at least ten times. The genes are TRBV12-3 or TRBV12-4 and TRBJ1-1; maybe TRBD1 (6 bases). The CDR3 covers 13 residues. The V gene lost 6 bases and the J gene lost 5 bases, with 13 bases spanning the gap. For the CDR3, the DNA is TGTGCCAGCAGCTTAACAGGGAGGACTGAAGCTTTCTTT. Protein product: CASSLTGRTEAFF.

This clonotype was recorded many times. V and J are TRBV27 and TRBJ1-1, with D possibly TRBD1 on 5 matching bases. The CDR3 runs 15 residues. CDR1 and CDR2 from the germline V gene are MNHEY and SMNVEV (reference sequence). Trimming left V 1 base short and J 1 base short, with 10 bases between. CDR3 residues: CASSLYGHTNTEAFF. The DNA of the CDR3 is TGTGCCAGCAGTTTATATGGACACACGAACACTGAAGCTTTCTTT.

This clonotype was picked up many times. The gene calls are TRBV15 and TRBJ1-2, with D tentatively TRBD1 (5 bases). The CDR3 sequence is 18 residues long. The V gene's germline CDR1 is LNHNV and CDR2 YYDKDF (reference sequence). V lost 0 bases and J lost 1, with 18 bases in between. CDR3 DNA: TGTGCCACCAGCAGAGATCTTACCTTCGACAGCGATAACTATGGCTACACCTTC. As protein: CATSRDLTFDSDNYGYTF.